This T cell receptor beta chain is from a study of shared clonotypes between healthy human individuals. Several immunoSEQ plates held equal portions of the genomic DNA taken from each subset. Authors' data handling: ImmunoSEQ yielded junction-only sequences lacking quality scores, so filtering differed. Assay: immunoSEQ multiplex PCR; the TCRdb copy retains only in-frame clones and omits some. Clone size and the V and J calls come from that table; the DNA yielded D and trimming. The sample includes around 2.1 million clones, more than 90% of them seen just once. Material: naive CD4+ T cells sorted from blood. Regarding subset: CD45RA+ positively selected. This sequence originates from a man aged 18-30 years in good health.

The CDR3 is CASSSSGGRGHSPLHF. The CDR3 DNA reads TGCGCCAGCAGCTCTTCCGGTGGTCGGGGGCATTCACCCCTCCACTTT. The genes are TRBV5-1 and TRBJ1-6; a possible D gene is TRBD1 (6 bases). CDR3 length: 16 amino acids. V was shortened by 3 bases and J by 8 bases, with 18 bases between the two germline ends. Germline assignment: CDR1 SGHRS and CDR2 YFSETQ.